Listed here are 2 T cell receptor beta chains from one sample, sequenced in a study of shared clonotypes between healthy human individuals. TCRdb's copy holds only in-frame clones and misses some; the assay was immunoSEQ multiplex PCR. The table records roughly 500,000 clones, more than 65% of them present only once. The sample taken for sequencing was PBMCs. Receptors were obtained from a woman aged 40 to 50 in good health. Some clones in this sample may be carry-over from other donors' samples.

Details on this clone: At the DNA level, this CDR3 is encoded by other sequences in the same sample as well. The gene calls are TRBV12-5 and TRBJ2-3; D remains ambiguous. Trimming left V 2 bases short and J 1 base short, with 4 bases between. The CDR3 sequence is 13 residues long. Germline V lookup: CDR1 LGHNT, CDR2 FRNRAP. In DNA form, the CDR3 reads TGTGCTAGTGGTTTGTGGGGCACAGATACGCAGTATTTT. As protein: CASGLWGTDTQYF.

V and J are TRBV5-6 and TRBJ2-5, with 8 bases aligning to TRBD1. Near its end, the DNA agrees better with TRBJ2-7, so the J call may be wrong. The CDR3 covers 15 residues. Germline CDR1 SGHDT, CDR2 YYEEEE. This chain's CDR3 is CASSAGGQGAYEQYF. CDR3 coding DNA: TGTGCCAGCAGCGCGGGCGGACAGGGAGCCTACGAGCAGTACTTC.